Listed below are T cell receptor beta chains from one sample, sequenced in a study of cytomegalovirus exposure and HLA in healthy donors. Profiled with immunoSEQ multiplex PCR; TCRdb holds only in-frame clones, not every one. The sample includes roughly 110,000 clones, approximately 73% of them seen just once. The specimen sequenced was PBMCs. All receptors come from a man aged 30 to 39 in good health and CMV-seronegative. Each CDR3 is given with its conserved first and last residue. A D gene is named only where the DNA matches it firmly. Rows give clone size only sometimes, using once, few, many, or a class for an expanded clone.

TRBJ1-4,TRBV6-1,-,-,CASSEYSLDSRLF,TGTGCCAGCAGTGAATACTCGCTGGACAGCCGGCTGTTT
TRBJ2-3,TRBV21-1,-,-,CASSTLDRGTDTQYF,TGTGCCAGCAGCACGCTGGACAGGGGCACAGATACGCAGTATTTT
TRBJ2-2,TRBV2,TRBD1,-,CASGTGGNTGELFF,TGTGCCAGCGGCACAGGGGGCAACACCGGGGAGCTGTTTTTT
TRBJ1-1,TRBV5-1,-,-,CASSFNRATEAFF,TGCGCCAGCAGCTTTAACAGGGCCACTGAAGCTTTCTTT
TRBJ1-1,TRBV19,-,-,CASSTRQVGWGAFF,TGTGCCAGTAGTACCAGACAGGTTGGCTGGGGAGCTTTCTTT
TRBJ2-1,TRBV5-1,TRBD2,once,CASSLRRYGLAGGYNEQFF,TGCGCCAGCAGCCTACGACGCTACGGACTAGCGGGAGGATACAATGAGCAGTTCTTC
TRBJ1-6,TRBV5-1,-,-,CASSSDEGEYSPLHF,TGCGCCAGCAGCTCTGATGAGGGGGAGTATTCACCCCTCCACTTT
TRBJ1-6,TRBV27,-,-,CASSAQGLENSPLHF,TGTGCCAGCAGTGCACAGGGTCTTGAGAATTCACCCCTCCACTTT
TRBJ1-2,TRBV2,-,-,CASRRGNPYGYTF,TGTGCCAGCAGAAGAGGGAATCCCTATGGCTACACCTTC
TRBJ2-1,TRBV19,TRBD2,few,CASSIDLAGYNEQFF,TGTGCCAGTAGTATAGATCTAGCGGGGTACAATGAGCAGTTCTTC
TRBJ1-2,TRBV29-1,-,-,CSAWTDNYGYTF,TGCAGCGCCTGGACAGACAACTATGGCTACACCTTC
TRBJ1-5,TRBV28,-,-,CATARGYRQPQHF,TGTGCCACCGCAAGGGGTTACCGTCAGCCCCAGCATTTT
TRBJ2-5,TRBV14,-,few,CASSQSFGRGAETQYF,TGTGCCAGCAGCCAATCGTTCGGCCGGGGGGCTGAGACCCAGTACTTC
TRBJ2-1,TRBV10-3,-,-,CAISDSRYNEQFF,TGTGCCATCAGTGACAGTCGATACAATGAGCAGTTCTTC
TRBJ1-1,TRBV6-5,TRBD1,few,CASSIGQENTEAFF,TGTGCCAGCAGTATCGGACAGGAGAACACTGAAGCTTTCTTT
TRBJ2-7,TRBV6-5,-,-,CASSYSRHEQYF,TGTGCCAGCAGTTACTCGAGGCACGAGCAGTACTTC
TRBJ2-5,TRBV7-9,TRBD2,-,CASSLISGRGGETQYF,TGTGCCAGCAGCTTGATTAGCGGGAGAGGAGGAGAGACCCAGTACTTC
TRBJ2-7,TRBV7-9,TRBD2,once,CSSSLGPRGGGQYF,TGTTCCAGCAGCTTAGGACCCCGCGGGGGGGGGCAGTACTTC
TRBJ2-2,TRBV29-1,-,few,CSVLRQVNTGELFF,TGCAGCGTCCTAAGACAGGTTAACACCGGGGAGCTGTTTTTT
TRBJ1-5,TRBV2,-,few,CASSVSRQKSQPQHF,TGTGCCAGCAGTGTATCTCGACAGAAGTCTCAGCCCCAGCATTTT
TRBJ1-1,TRBV18,-,-,CASSQSHNTEAFF,TGTGCCAGCTCACAAAGCCATAACACTGAAGCTTTCTTT
TRBJ2-7,TRBV7-9,TRBD2,few,CASSLSTSGSTYEQYF,TGTGCCAGCAGCTTATCGACTAGCGGGTCAACCTACGAGCAGTACTTC
TRBJ2-7,TRBV5-1,-,-,CASSLVASSYEQYF,TGCGCCAGCAGCTTGGTAGCCAGCTCCTACGAGCAGTACTTC
TRBJ1-6,TRBV11-1,-,-,CASSPGVGNSPLHF,TGTGCCAGCAGCCCGGGGGTGGGGAATTCACCCCTCCACTTT
TRBJ1-1,TRBV6-5,TRBD1,many,CASSYGNRGPHTEAFF,TGTGCCAGCAGTTACGGGAACAGGGGGCCCCACACTGAAGCTTTCTTT
TRBJ2-7,TRBV2,TRBD1,few,CASGDRGRVEQYF,TGTGCCAGCGGGGACAGGGGGCGGGTGGAGCAGTACTTC
TRBJ2-7,TRBV30,-,-,CAWSVGASYEQYF,TGTGCCTGGAGTGTGGGAGCCTCCTACGAGCAGTACTTC
TRBJ2-5,TRBV7-7,-,-,CASSSTWPPETQYF,TGTGCCAGCAGCTCAACCTGGCCCCCCGAGACCCAGTACTTC